A single sample gave rise to the 19 T cell receptor beta chains below, sequenced in a study of cytomegalovirus exposure and HLA in healthy donors. PCR used 60 Vbeta primers and 13 Jbeta primers. Method: immunoSEQ multiplex PCR; TCRdb's copy keeps in-frame clones and lacks some. The sample lists under 150,000 clones; about 10% were seen once. Material for sequencing was PBMCs. The receptors stem from a woman in her 40s in good health and CMV-seropositive.

The table lists this clone with a few counts. The V call is TRBV4-3, the J call TRBJ2-3; 10 positions agree with TRBD1. With V trimmed by 3 bases and J by 1 base, 13 bases remained unmatched. The germline V gene has CDR1 LGHNA and CDR2 YSLEER. The CDR3 covers 19 residues. The CDR3 bases are TGCGCCAGCAGCCAGACCTGGGCTAGTGGGACAGGGGGCACAGATACGCAGTATTTT. It encodes CASSQTWASGTGGTDTQYF.

This clone has a single count. The chain is built from TRBV5-5 and TRBJ1-1; no firm D call. Trimming removed 5 bases at V and 5 bases at J, with 7 bases between. This CDR3 is built from 11 residues. The germline CDR1 and CDR2 sequences are SGHKS and YYEKEE (reference sequence). CDR3 protein: CASRLETEAFF. CDR3 sequence (DNA): TGTGCCAGCAGACTAGAGACTGAAGCTTTCTTT.

This chain joins TRBV2 and TRBJ2-7, with TRBD1 identical over 8 bases. The CDR3 extends over 13 amino acids. CDR1 is SNHLY, CDR2 FYNNEI, per germline. Trimming cost V 6 bases and J 4 bases; bases outside gene matches: 5. This CDR3 is CASRVTGVYEQYF. CDR3 nucleotide sequence: TGTGCCAGCAGGGTGACAGGGGTTTACGAGCAGTACTTC.

The V call is TRBV4-1, the J call TRBJ1-6; TRBD1 matches at 10 bases. This CDR3 comprises 15 residues. Germline trimming cut 4 bases from V and 7 bases from J; bases unmatched to any gene: 4. Germline loops: CDR1 MGHRA, CDR2 YSYEKL. The CDR3 DNA is TGCGCCAGCAGCCCACCGGGACAGGGGAATTCACCCCTCCACTTT. Protein: CASSPPGQGNSPLHF.

This chain connects TRBV19 to TRBJ1-3; 7 bases fit TRBD1. The CDR3 sequence is 13 residues long. Germline V gene sequence: CDR1 LNHDA, CDR2 SQIVND (reference sequence). V shed 10 bases, J shed 3 bases, and the junction held 6 bases outside the gene matches. The CDR3 sequence is CATMTGYGNTIYF. In DNA, the CDR3 is TGTGCCACTATGACAGGGTATGGAAACACCATATATTTT.

This clone has only a few counts. This sequence joins TRBV16 and TRBJ1-4, with 9 positions matching TRBD1. CDR1 and CDR2 (germline): KGHSY, FQNENV. Trimming cost V 4 bases and J 8 bases; bases outside gene matches: 2. The CDR3 is made up of 13 amino acids. DNA for the CDR3: TGTGCCAGCAGCCGAGGGACAGGGGAAAAACTGTTTTTT. Amino acid sequence: CASSRGTGEKLFF.

This clone was seen a handful of times. The chain is built from TRBV10-1 and TRBJ1-5; 8 bases align to TRBD1. Germline V CDR1 and CDR2: WNHNN, SYGVQD (reference sequence). Trimming removed 4 bases from V and 0 bases from J; junction bases left unmatched: 5. The CDR3 totals 16 residues. CDR3: CASSGPGQASNQPQHF. For the CDR3, the DNA is TGCGCCAGCAGTGGACCGGGACAGGCTAGCAATCAGCCCCAGCATTTT.

This clone occurred a few times. V is TRBV27 and J is TRBJ1-1; D is uncertain. V lost 6 bases, J lost 5 bases, and 16 bases lay in between. CDR3 length: 14 residues. Germline V gene data show CDR1 as MNHEY and CDR2 as SMNVEV (reference sequence). The CDR3: CASSKLSRETEAFF. In DNA form, the CDR3 reads TGTGCCAGCAGCAAACTTTCGAGGGAAACTGAAGCTTTCTTT.

On this clone: The same CDR3 can be traced to other DNA sequences in this sample. The genes are TRBV5-1 and TRBJ2-7; 9 bases align to TRBD1. The V and J ends lost 0 bases and 7 bases, in that order; junction bases with no gene match: 5. Germline assignment: CDR1 SGHRS and CDR2 YFSETQ. The CDR3 is 14 residues long. Here the CDR3 reads CASSLGQGDGEQYF. As DNA, the CDR3 is TGCGCCAGCAGCTTGGGACAGGGGGATGGGGAGCAGTACTTC.

CDR3 residues: CASSVGAGDLYEQYF. CDR3 DNA sequence: TGTGCCAGCAGCGTAGGAGCGGGGGACCTGTACGAGCAGTACTTC. The chain employs TRBV9 and TRBJ2-7, with 8 nucleotides matching TRBD2. The trim removed 0 bases at V and 4 bases at J, leaving 6 bases unmatched. Germline V gene data show CDR1 as SGDLS and CDR2 as YYNGEE. CDR3 length: 15 residues. Looking up the rest from reference TRBV9 and TRBJ2-7 gives the full variable domain: DSGVTQTPKHLITATGQRVTLRCSPRSGDLSVYWYQQSLDQGLQFLIQYYNGEERAKGNILERFSAQQFPDLHSELNLSSLELGDSALYFCASSVGAGDLYEQYFGPGTRLTVT.

The chain has TRBV29-1 and TRBJ2-3; 10 bases are a match to TRBD1. The CDR3 consists of 16 residues. The germline V gene encodes CDR1 SQVTM and CDR2 ANQGSEA. The ends lost 4 bases at V and 3 bases at J; junction bases unmatched: 10. The CDR3 sequence: CSVVGVGDRGTDTQYF. The CDR3 DNA follows: TGCAGCGTTGTAGGGGTCGGGGACAGGGGAACAGATACGCAGTATTTT.

This clone was observed a handful of times. The chain links TRBV10-3 to TRBJ2-1; 10 bases are a match to TRBD1. This CDR3 is 16 amino acids long. V gave up 4 bases and J gave up 6 bases; unmatched junction bases: 9. CDR1 ENHRY and CDR2 SYGVKD come from the germline V gene. CDR3 protein: CAISGLRRDRGNEQFF. For the CDR3, the DNA is TGTGCCATCAGTGGTCTTAGGCGGGACAGGGGCAATGAGCAGTTCTTC.

This clone was seen more than once but under ten times. The rearrangement joins TRBV19 to TRBJ1-5; possibly TRBD1 for D (6 bases). V was trimmed by 11 bases and J by 1 base, leaving 24 bases between them. Germline CDR1 is LNHDA and CDR2 is SQIVND (reference sequence). This CDR3 has 17 amino acids. CDR3 DNA sequence: TGTGCCCTTCGGGGGGCCATTACTTATAGAAGCAATCAGCCCCAGCATTTT. Encoded protein: CALRGAITYRSNQPQHF. The full variable domain, completed using reference TRBV19 and TRBJ1-5, is DGGITQSPKYLFRKEGQNVTLSCEQNLNHDAMYWYRQDPGQGLRLIYYSQIVNDFQKGDIAEGYSVSREKKESFPLTVTSAQKNPTAFYLCALRGAITYRSNQPQHFGDGTRLSIL.

This clone was counted between two and nine times. The genes are TRBV29-1 and TRBJ2-3, with TRBD2 matching over 7 bases. The germline gives CDR1 SQVTM, CDR2 ANQGSEA. The V and J ends lost 3 bases and 5 bases, in that order; junction bases with no gene match: 2. The CDR3 length is 12 residues. The CDR3 DNA reads TGCAGCGTTGAGTTAGCGGGAGATACGCAGTATTTT. Residues: CSVELAGDTQYF.

This clone came up a few times. V is TRBV6-5 and J is TRBJ1-3, with 7 bases that match TRBD1. The V and J ends lost 6 bases and 4 bases, in that order; junction bases with no gene match: 9. Per the germline V gene, CDR1 is MNHEY and CDR2 is SVGAGI. This CDR3 has 15 residues. The CDR3 DNA sequence: TGTGCCAGCAGACCCCAGGGGGTCTCGGGAAACACCATATATTTT. Its translation is CASRPQGVSGNTIYF.

V is TRBV7-2 and J is TRBJ1-2, with unresolved D. The CDR3 sequence is 14 residues long. The germline gives CDR1 SGHTA, CDR2 FQGNSA. Trimming removed 1 base at V and 3 bases at J, with 9 bases between. CDR3 sequence: CASSLGWSDYGYTF. In DNA, the CDR3 is TGTGCCAGCAGCTTAGGGTGGTCAGACTATGGCTACACCTTC.

Note on this clone: The junction departs from the called germline gene at one end, perhaps through a read error. This rearrangement joins TRBV7-2 to TRBJ1-2, with D possibly being TRBD1 (6 bases). In germline, CDR1 is SGHTA, CDR2 FQGNSA. The CDR3 consists of 14 residues. In nucleotides, the CDR3 is TGTGCCAGCAGCTTAGGGACAGCTAATTATGGCTACACCTTC. It is translated as CASSLGTANYGYTF.

The table lists this clone with a few counts. CDR3 in amino acids: CASNGGVGEQYF. CDR3 DNA sequence: TGTGCCAGCAACGGGGGGGTGGGGGAGCAGTACTTC. V and J are TRBV28 and TRBJ2-7; 8 bases fit TRBD2. The V gene end was trimmed by 7 bases and the J gene end by 7 bases; junction bases not matched to a gene: 6. The germline V gene has CDR1 MDHEN and CDR2 SYDVKM. CDR3 length equals 12 residues.

This clone has only a few counts. This rearrangement joins TRBV6-5 to TRBJ1-1, with unresolved D. The CDR3 consists of 11 residues. Per the germline V gene, CDR1 is MNHEY and CDR2 is SVGAGI. The V end lost 2 bases, the J end lost 7 bases, and 5 bases lay between the germline ends. CDR3 nucleotide sequence: TGTGCCAGCAGTTACGGCGGTGAAGCTTTCTTT. It yields the protein CASSYGGEAFF.